This T cell receptor beta chain came from a study of T cells in Graves' hyperthyroidism and ophthalmopathy. Study at large: The blood sample was taken at first diagnosis, before treatment began.

RNA transcripts served as the template for amplifying TCR beta CDR3 regions. RT-PCR in the first round (using the HTBI primer set) targeted the TCR CDR3. One entry per CDR3 protein results from TCRdb running MiXCR on the multiplex PCR reads. Here the sample spans around 390,000 distinct CDR3 sequences, roughly 15% being singletons. This clonotype was counted only a few times. Its antigen is undetermined. Study results and caveats: Most clonotypes expanded in thyroid above 0.001 were likewise present in blood. Before onset, ophthalmopathy was predicted by the model a median roughly 6.8 months earlier.

Ophthalmopathy patients had moderate-to-severe active disease, CAS ≥3, NOSPECS ≥4, and disease duration under 3 months. The CDR3 extends over 12 amino acids. CDR1 is SGHKS and CDR2 is YYEKEE in the germline V gene (reference sequence). The ends lost 4 bases at V and 5 bases at J; junction bases unmatched: 3. The TCR was taken from a young woman with Graves' ophthalmopathy. This rearrangement joins TRBV5-5 to TRBJ2-7, with 7 bases lining up with TRBD2. The sequenced sample was blood. CDR3 loop: CASSLGLNEQYF. In DNA form, the CDR3 reads TGTGCCAGCAGCCTGGGACTAAACGAGCAGTACTTC.